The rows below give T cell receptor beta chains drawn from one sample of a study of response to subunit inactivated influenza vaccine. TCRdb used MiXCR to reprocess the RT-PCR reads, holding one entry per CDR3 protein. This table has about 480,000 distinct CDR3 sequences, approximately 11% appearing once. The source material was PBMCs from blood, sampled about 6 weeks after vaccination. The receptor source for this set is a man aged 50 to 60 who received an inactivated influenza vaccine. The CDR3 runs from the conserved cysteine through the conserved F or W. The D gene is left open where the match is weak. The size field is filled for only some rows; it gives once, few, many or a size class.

CDR3 DNA: TGTGCCAGCAGCCAGGGACAGGGGGCGGCGAACACCGGGGAGCTGTTTTTT
CDR3 protein: CASSQGQGAANTGELFF
clone size: .
D gene: TRBD1
V gene: TRBV27
J gene: TRBJ2-2

CDR3 DNA: TGTGCCAGCAGCCAAGCGACTAGTTTCTATGAGCAGTTCTTC
CDR3 protein: CASSQATSFYEQFF
clone size: .
D gene: .
V gene: TRBV3-1
J gene: TRBJ2-1

CDR3 DNA: TGTGCCAGCAGTACCTTCGGTGGCCCAGATACGCAGTATTTT
CDR3 protein: CASSTFGGPDTQYF
clone size: few
D gene: .
V gene: TRBV6-1
J gene: TRBJ2-3

CDR3 DNA: TGCGCCAGCAGCTTGGATGGTCGGGAGTTGGGCACAGATACGCAGTATTTT
CDR3 protein: CASSLDGRELGTDTQYF
clone size: few
D gene: .
V gene: TRBV5-1
J gene: TRBJ2-3

CDR3 DNA: TGTGCCAGCAGTTACTCTGGGACAGGGACCCAGCCCCAGCATTTT
CDR3 protein: CASSYSGTGTQPQHF
clone size: many
D gene: TRBD1
V gene: TRBV6-5
J gene: TRBJ1-5

CDR3 DNA: TGTGCCAGCAGTTACTCTGGGGGTTTTGGATATGGCTACACCTTC
CDR3 protein: CASSYSGGFGYGYTF
clone size: many
D gene: .
V gene: TRBV6-5
J gene: TRBJ1-2

CDR3 DNA: TGCGCCAGCAGCCAAGGATCGGCTGGAAACACCATATATTTT
CDR3 protein: CASSQGSAGNTIYF
clone size: .
D gene: .
V gene: TRBV4-1
J gene: TRBJ1-3

CDR3 DNA: TGTGCCAGCAGTTTCGGATCCAGGGGTATGAACACTGAAGCTTTCTTT
CDR3 protein: CASSFGSRGMNTEAFF
clone size: many
D gene: .
V gene: TRBV12-3/TRBV12-4
J gene: TRBJ1-1

CDR3 DNA: TGTGCCAGCAGTTACGGACCGGTACAGGGTTTCGAGACCCAGTACTTC
CDR3 protein: CASSYGPVQGFETQYF
clone size: .
D gene: .
V gene: TRBV6-2/TRBV6-3
J gene: TRBJ2-5

CDR3 DNA: TGCGCCAGCAGCGGGGGGGACGGAGCTGGCACAGATACGCAGTATTTT
CDR3 protein: CASSGGDGAGTDTQYF
clone size: few
D gene: TRBD2
V gene: TRBV5-1
J gene: TRBJ2-3

CDR3 DNA: TGTGCCAGCAGCTTATCCCCCGGGACCGGGAATTCACCCCTCCACTTT
CDR3 protein: CASSLSPGTGNSPLHF
clone size: few
D gene: .
V gene: TRBV7-9
J gene: TRBJ1-6

CDR3 DNA: TGCGCCAGCAGCTTAGTACCTAGCGGGAGTGAGGAGCTGTTTTTT
CDR3 protein: CASSLVPSGSEELFF
clone size: many
D gene: TRBD2
V gene: TRBV5-1
J gene: TRBJ2-2

CDR3 DNA: TGTGCCAGCAGCCAAACTACCGGGGAGCTGTTTTTT
CDR3 protein: CASSQTTGELFF
clone size: .
D gene: .
V gene: TRBV3-1
J gene: TRBJ2-2

CDR3 DNA: TGTGCCAGCAGCTTAGCAAGGGCTAGCGGGAGGGTAGATACGCAGTATTTT
CDR3 protein: CASSLARASGRVDTQYF
clone size: .
D gene: TRBD2
V gene: TRBV7-2
J gene: TRBJ2-3

CDR3 DNA: TGCGCCAGCAGCTCGGGACGGACGAACACCGGGGAGCTGTTTTTT
CDR3 protein: CASSSGRTNTGELFF
clone size: .
D gene: .
V gene: TRBV5-1
J gene: TRBJ2-2

CDR3 DNA: TGCGCCAGCAGCTTACTCCAGGGTAACTACAATGAGCAGTTCTTC
CDR3 protein: CASSLLQGNYNEQFF
clone size: .
D gene: .
V gene: TRBV5-1
J gene: TRBJ2-1

CDR3 DNA: TGTGCCAGCAGTTTATCCGTCGACAATGAGCAGTTCTTC
CDR3 protein: CASSLSVDNEQFF
clone size: many
D gene: .
V gene: TRBV12-3/TRBV12-4
J gene: TRBJ2-1

CDR3 DNA: TGTGCCAGCAGCCAGGTCCAGGGGTTAAGCTCCTACAATGAGCAGTTCTTC
CDR3 protein: CASSQVQGLSSYNEQFF
clone size: .
D gene: .
V gene: TRBV16
J gene: TRBJ2-1

CDR3 DNA: TGCAGTGCTAGAGGTGCGGCTAGAGAGTGGATGGATACGCAGTATTTT
CDR3 protein: CSARGAAREWMDTQYF
clone size: .
D gene: .
V gene: TRBV20-1
J gene: TRBJ2-3

CDR3 DNA: TGCAGTGCTAGATACGCAACGGAGCAGTTCTTC
CDR3 protein: CSARYATEQFF
clone size: .
D gene: .
V gene: TRBV20-1
J gene: TRBJ2-1

CDR3 DNA: TGCGCCAGCAGCTTGGCCGGGTACGTGAACACCGGGGAGCTGTTTTTT
CDR3 protein: CASSLAGYVNTGELFF
clone size: many
D gene: .
V gene: TRBV5-1
J gene: TRBJ2-2

CDR3 DNA: TGTGCCAGCAGTTACTCGACAGCCAACTATGGCTACACCTTC
CDR3 protein: CASSYSTANYGYTF
clone size: many
D gene: .
V gene: TRBV6-5
J gene: TRBJ1-2

CDR3 DNA: TGCAGTGCTAGGGAGACCTCGCAGCCCTACGAGCAGTACTTC
CDR3 protein: CSARETSQPYEQYF
clone size: .
D gene: .
V gene: TRBV20-1
J gene: TRBJ2-7

CDR3 DNA: TGTGCCAGCAGCGCTCAAGGGAGGTACGAGCAGTACTTC
CDR3 protein: CASSAQGRYEQYF
clone size: many
D gene: .
V gene: TRBV28
J gene: TRBJ2-7

CDR3 DNA: TGTGCCAGCAGCTTAGCGGGGGGGCACAATGAGCAGTTCTTC
CDR3 protein: CASSLAGGHNEQFF
clone size: many
D gene: .
V gene: TRBV7-9
J gene: TRBJ2-1

CDR3 DNA: TGCAGTGCCCGACTAGCGGGAGGGGCCTACGAGCAGTACTTC
CDR3 protein: CSARLAGGAYEQYF
clone size: few
D gene: TRBD2
V gene: TRBV20-1
J gene: TRBJ2-7

CDR3 DNA: TGCGCCAGCAGCCTAAAAGGACAGGGGGGCTCACCCCTCCACTTT
CDR3 protein: CASSLKGQGGSPLHF
clone size: many
D gene: TRBD1
V gene: TRBV5-1
J gene: TRBJ1-6

CDR3 DNA: TGCAGTGCTAGTTTTGGTGTTTTAGCGGGTGGAGAGACCCAGTACTTC
CDR3 protein: CSASFGVLAGGETQYF
clone size: many
D gene: TRBD2
V gene: TRBV20-1
J gene: TRBJ2-5

CDR3 DNA: TGTGCCACCAGCAGAGACTCCAGGGCCGGTGAGTCTTTCTTT
CDR3 protein: CATSRDSRAGESFF
clone size: few
D gene: .
V gene: TRBV15
J gene: TRBJ1-1

CDR3 DNA: TGTGCCAGCAGCTCGACAGGGAGCTCCTACGAGCAGTACTTC
CDR3 protein: CASSSTGSSYEQYF
clone size: .
D gene: TRBD1
V gene: TRBV7-8
J gene: TRBJ2-7

CDR3 DNA: TGTGCCAGCAGCGTGGGGACTCTCTCCTACAATGAGCAGTTCTTC
CDR3 protein: CASSVGTLSYNEQFF
clone size: .
D gene: .
V gene: TRBV9
J gene: TRBJ2-1